The 3 T cell receptor beta chains in this list originate from one sample, sequenced in a study of early T cells in non-severe SARS-CoV-2 infection. Using its own MiXCR run on the 5' RACE reads, TCRdb lists one record per CDR3 protein. The data show around 63,000 distinct CDR3 sequences, with more than 8% seen just once and 15% to 19% held by the top ten. Specimen: whole blood, collected at baseline. The source is an adult who was a healthcare worker with PCR-confirmed SARS-CoV-2 infection or an uninfected control (not recorded which).

This clonotype was picked up many times. The chain couples TRBV7-2 to TRBJ2-2; 7 bases map to TRBD2. The CDR3 is 16 amino acids. J was trimmed by 4 bases and V by 5 bases; bases with no gene match: 10. Germline V gene sequence: CDR1 SGHTA, CDR2 FQGNSA. As DNA, the CDR3 is TGTGCCAGCAGCCCTTATTTAGCGGGCGTCACCGGGGAGCTGTTTTTT. Its protein is CASSPYLAGVTGELFF.

This clonotype appeared many times. The rearrangement links TRBV7-2 to TRBJ2-6, with unresolved D. This CDR3 is built from 14 residues. The germline gives CDR1 SGHTA, CDR2 FQGNSA. Trimming removed 1 base from V and 0 bases from J, with 1 base in between. CDR3 DNA: TGTGCCAGCAGCTTAGGCTCTGGGGCCAACGTCCTGACTTTC. Its translation is CASSLGSGANVLTF.

This clonotype was picked up a small number of times. V and J are TRBV29-1 and TRBJ2-1; TRBD1 aligns across 7 bases. CDR3 size: 14 residues. Trimming at V came to 7 bases and at J to 6 bases, leaving 12 bases not matched to a gene. Germline V gives CDR1 SQVTM, CDR2 ANQGSEA. CDR3 protein: CSANTGDSSNEQFF. As DNA, the CDR3 is TGCAGCGCCAATACAGGGGATTCGAGCAATGAGCAGTTCTTC.